This TCR beta chain emerged from a study of blood T cell repertoires in COVID-19. Study background: Material from acute and convalescent COVID-19 was sourced from the United States, Italy and Spain. PBMCs, B-cell-depleted T cells, or T cells were the source of the cDNA or gDNA that made up the material.

Authors' methods: Amplification with reference gene primers provided the estimates of nucleated cell counts. Here immunoSEQ multiplex PCR was the method, and the copy in TCRdb shows in-frame clones only, minus some. D and trimming come from the DNA, and the V and J calls and clone size come from that table. The repertoire holds 250,000 or so clones, with 84% as singletons. V lost 0 bases and J lost 4; bases outside the gene matches: 5. This CDR3 comprises 15 residues. The germline gives CDR1 LGHNT, CDR2 FRNRAP. The specimen sequenced was peripheral blood. The clonotype comes from a woman between 40 and 55 years old who had recovered from COVID-19. This chain connects TRBV12-5 to TRBJ1-1; 7 positions match TRBD1. As DNA, the CDR3 is TGTGCTAGTGGTTTGGTGGGACAGAGGAGCACTGAAGCTTTCTTT. It encodes CASGLVGQRSTEAFF.